The entry below gives a single T cell receptor beta chain sequence along with its context. A read error may produce the germline difference seen at one junction end. The data were obtained in a study of T cells after yellow fever vaccination. The CDR3 spans 17 residues. Germline V gene data show CDR1 as SEHNR and CDR2 as FQNEAQ (reference sequence). A single record per CDR3 protein comes from TCRdb applying MiXCR to the 5' RACE reads. The table has 170,000 or so distinct CDR3 sequences, 6.2% seen once. The clonotype originates from a man aged 18 to 30 who received the YFV17D yellow fever vaccine. The chain recombines TRBV7-9 with TRBJ2-1, with D perhaps TRBD1 (6 bases). The source was CD4+ T cells sorted from PBMCs, collected on the day of the first yellow fever vaccination. This chain's CDR3 is CASSPRALGASYNEKFF. For the CDR3, the DNA is TGTGCCAGCAGCCCGAGAGCTTTGGGGGCGTCCTACAATGAGAAGTTCTTC.